These T cell receptor beta chains were read from a single sample in a study of blood T cell repertoires in COVID-19. TCRdb keeps only in-frame clones here, not all; method: immunoSEQ multiplex PCR. The sample includes 250,000 or so clones, roughly 84% of them seen just once. Sequenced material: PBMCs or T cells enriched from blood (not recorded which). The receptors were gathered from a woman in her forties or fifties who had been exposed to COVID-19. Each CDR3 is given with its conserved first and last residue.

TRBV5-3 CARSFPWDRRYNEQFF
TRBV2 CASILDRGGTEAFF
TRBV5-6 CASSLPSSYEQYF
TRBV10-3 CAIPGEQGGGYTF
TRBV5-5 CASSANYGYTF
TRBV12-3/TRBV12-4 CASGLGGEAFF
TRBV7-8 CASSLSHGLAVDNEQFF
TRBV3-1/TRBV3-2 CASSQEGQGSGYTF
TRBV9 CASSVSGANSPLHF
TRBV11-2 CASSPQGQAQETQYF
TRBV15 CATSREAFLAKNIQYF
TRBV19 CASNVGATGELFF
TRBV27 CASSPSRGVGYEQYF
TRBV27 CASRQPGLKTQYEQFF
TRBV7-2 CASSIPSPEAFF
TRBV27 CASSLGSGGAYEQYF
TRBV9 CASSVRQDNSPLHF
TRBV11-2 CASSLKARVGYTF
TRBV5-4 CASTLRGGNTIYF
TRBV5-1 CASSSPGGGYQETQYF
TRBV18 CASSPRRTDFNYGYTF
TRBV25-1 CASSEVGGRYNSPLHF
TRBV30 CAWRVGITEAFF
TRBV5-5 CASSPGGPSTDTQYF
TRBV7-2 CASSSSGPSSYNEQFF